This TCR beta chain was sequenced for a study of blood T cells in healthy people across ages. General study findings and limits: In long-lived donors, naive CD4+ cell counts and diversity exceeded those of aged donors.

In regard to this clonotype: The antigen is not known.

A second PCR, run for about 7 to 11 cycles, used a sample-barcoded 5' primer plus a J-beta primer mix. Unique molecular identifiers of 12 random nucleotides labeled each cDNA. At least 3 million CDR3-containing paired-end reads were obtained per sample. MiXCR, run by TCRdb on the 5' RACE reads, gives a single entry per CDR3 protein. This sample has fewer than 1 million distinct CDR3 sequences, with 40% to 50% found just once. Trimming pared 5 bases from V and 4 bases from J, leaving 8 bases between. In germline, CDR1 is DFQATT, CDR2 SNEGSKA (reference sequence). The CDR3 spans 11 residues. Healthy Caucasians from Russia aged 6 to 90 served as donors.

This chain uses TRBV20-1 with TRBJ1-2; D gene ambiguous. The specimen sequenced was blood. This receptor was identified in a man in his sixties in good health. The CDR3 region is CSASSSYGYTF. The CDR3 region has the DNA TGCAGTGCTTCTTCTAGCTATGGCTACACCTTC.